The entry below describes one T cell receptor beta chain. Its antigen is still unknown. This sample stems from a study of T cell responses to AZD1222 COVID-19 vaccine. Broader study findings: Most donors were white British and more were female, and clonal diversity was possibly underestimated.

Assay used: immunoSEQ multiplex PCR; TCRdb lists only in-frame clones, some missing. This table holds roughly 150,000 clones, about 92% found once. The sequences come from peripheral blood, collected 28 days after the second AZD1222 dose. The sequence was obtained from an adult who received the AZD1222 COVID-19 vaccine.

The CDR3 sequence is CASSPPGLQETQYF. CDR3 nucleotides: TGTGCCAGCTCACCCCCGGGTCTGCAAGAGACCCAGTACTTC. The J gene is TRBJ2-5, the V gene TRBV18; unclear D gene. Germline loops: CDR1 KGHSH, CDR2 LQKENI. Trimming cost V 3 bases and J 2 bases, with 10 bases left between them. The CDR3 contains 14 residues.